These 8 T cell receptor delta chains came from one sample sequenced in a study of gamma-delta T cells after stem cell transplantation. TCRdb reprocessed the RT-PCR reads through CATT. The sample holds roughly 2,000 delta-chain clones; about a sixth are singletons and the top ten take 9.5% to 15%. Sequencing was done on a sample of gamma-delta T cells. These receptors originate from a human donor. It is not recorded whose cells these are; they may come from a transplant donor. This table probably holds off-target reads from a library built for another chain.

This sequence joins TRDV2 and TRDJ1, with 9 bases fitting TRDD3. CDR1 and CDR2 (germline): GEAIGNYY, EKD. Trimming removed 3 bases from V and 3 bases from J; junction bases left unmatched: 19. The CDR3 length is 19 residues. Here the CDR3 DNA reads TGTGCCTGTGACCGTCTCACTGGGGGACCTGGCCCCAACGCCGATAAACTCATCTTT. As protein: CACDRLTGGPGPNADKLIF.

The V call is TRDV2, the J call TRDJ1, with 9 nucleotides matching TRDD3. The CDR3 is 16 residues long. Germline V gene data show CDR1 as GEAIGNYY and CDR2 as EKD. Losses at the gene ends were 0 bases for V and 4 bases for J; bases not matched to a gene: 8. CDR3 sequence reads: CACDTVSGIRGDKLIF. CDR3 bases: TGTGCCTGTGACACCGTATCGGGGATACGCGGCGATAAACTCATCTTT.

In this sample, this clone turned up a few times. V gene TRDV2 combines with J gene TRDJ1; 7 positions agree with TRDD3. The junction had 8 bases not matched to a gene; V was cut back by 2 bases and J by 0 bases. The length of the CDR3 is 16 residues. In germline, CDR1 is GEAIGNYY, CDR2 EKD. This CDR3 reads CACDKLGGPYTDKLIF. Here the CDR3 DNA reads TGTGCCTGTGACAAACTTGGGGGACCGTACACCGATAAACTCATCTTT.

The CDR3 region is CACDTVWGRGTDKLIF. The DNA for the CDR3 is TGTGCCTGTGACACCGTCTGGGGGAGAGGCACCGATAAACTCATCTTT. The chain uses TRDV2 and TRDJ1; TRDD3 matches 8 bases. Per germline, CDR1 GEAIGNYY and CDR2 EKD. The CDR3 consists of 16 residues. Trimming cost V 0 bases and J 1 base; bases outside gene matches: 6.

This clone was detected a few times. This chain links TRDV2 with TRDJ2; possible D gene TRDD3, 5 bases. The ends were cut back, 3 bases at V and 7 bases at J, with 14 bases in the middle. The CDR3 loop spans 14 amino acids. Germline V gives CDR1 GEAIGNYY, CDR2 EKD. The CDR3 coding sequence is TGTGCCTGTGACCGAGTCTCGACTGGAGCACAACTCTTCTTT. Translated, it gives CACDRVSTGAQLFF.

The DNA for the CDR3 is TGTGCCTGTGACATAATGGGATACGCGTCCGATAAACTCATCTTT. As protein: CACDIMGYASDKLIF. This chain joins TRDV2 and TRDJ1; TRDD3 agrees at 8 bases. Germline lookup yields CDR1 GEAIGNYY and CDR2 EKD. CDR3 length: 15 amino acids. V lost 2 bases and J lost 3; bases outside the gene matches: 7.

This clone was counted a few times. This chain links TRDV2 with TRDJ1, with 11 bases lining up with TRDD3. CDR3 length: 18 amino acids. Germline CDR1 and CDR2: GEAIGNYY and EKD. The J segment lost 2 bases and the V segment lost 1 base, leaving 11 bases of the junction unmatched. The CDR3 sequence: CACDTLQLGDSGTDKLIF. As DNA, the CDR3 is TGTGCCTGTGACACACTGCAACTGGGGGATAGCGGGACCGATAAACTCATCTTT.

J is TRDJ1 and V is TRDV2; D remains ambiguous. The V and J ends lost 4 bases and 3 bases respectively, with 11 bases between them. The CDR3 contains 13 residues. Germline CDR1 GEAIGNYY, CDR2 EKD. The CDR3 DNA follows: TGTGCCTGTGAGGCCATAAAGTCCGATAAACTCATCTTT. Translation gives CACEAIKSDKLIF.